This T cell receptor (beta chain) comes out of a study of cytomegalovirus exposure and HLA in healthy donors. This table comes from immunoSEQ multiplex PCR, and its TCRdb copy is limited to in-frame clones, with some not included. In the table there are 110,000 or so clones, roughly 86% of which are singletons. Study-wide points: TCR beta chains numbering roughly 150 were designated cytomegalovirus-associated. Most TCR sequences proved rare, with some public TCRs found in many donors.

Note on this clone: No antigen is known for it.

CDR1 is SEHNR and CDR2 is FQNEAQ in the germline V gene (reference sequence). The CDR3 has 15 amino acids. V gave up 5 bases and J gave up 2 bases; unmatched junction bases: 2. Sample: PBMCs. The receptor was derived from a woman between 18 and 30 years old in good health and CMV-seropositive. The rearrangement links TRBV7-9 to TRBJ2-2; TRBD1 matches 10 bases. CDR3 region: CASSLTGGNTGELFF. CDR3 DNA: TGTGCCAGCAGCCTGACAGGGGGCAACACCGGGGAGCTGTTTTTT.